These 9 T cell receptor beta chains share one sample of origin, sequenced in a study of cytomegalovirus exposure and HLA in healthy donors. Clones were sequenced by immunoSEQ multiplex PCR, and TCRdb holds only the in-frame ones, with some missing. The sample has roughly 60,000 clones; approximately 96% are singletons. Sequencing was carried out using PBMCs. The origin of the receptors is a man aged 18 to 35 in good health and CMV-seronegative.

This chain links TRBV13 with TRBJ1-2; 11 nucleotides match TRBD1. V gave up 5 bases and J gave up 3 bases; unmatched junction bases: 5. CDR1 and CDR2 from the germline V gene are PRHDT and FYEKMQ (reference sequence). This CDR3 region has 15 residues. CDR3 region: CASSAPGQGDYGYTF. The CDR3 DNA is TGTGCCAGCAGCGCCCCGGGACAGGGGGACTATGGCTACACCTTC.

This clone has just a few counts. The chain is built from TRBV15 and TRBJ1-5; 9 nucleotides line up with TRBD1. CDR1 LNHNV and CDR2 YYDKDF come from the germline V gene (reference sequence). With 1 base clipped from V and 5 bases from J, the junction kept 3 bases outside the gene matches. The length of the CDR3 is 15 residues. CDR3 sequence reads: CATSRATGGYQPQHF. As DNA, the CDR3 is TGTGCCACCAGCAGAGCTACAGGGGGCTATCAGCCCCAGCATTTT.

In DNA, the CDR3 is TGTGCCAGCAGTGACTCCATTGAAGCCAATGAGCAGTTCTTC. It specifies CASSDSIEANEQFF. The chain employs TRBV6-4 and TRBJ2-1; unclear D gene. The CDR3 length is 14 residues. Germline V CDR1 and CDR2: MRHNA, SNTAGT. V dropped 0 bases and J dropped 6 bases, with 9 bases sitting between them.

V gene TRBV14 combines with J gene TRBJ2-7; D perhaps matches TRBD2 (5 bases). V lost 4 bases and J 6 bases, leaving 16 bases between the germline ends. The CDR3 is 14 amino acids. CDR1 is SGHDN and CDR2 is FVKESK in the germline V gene. The CDR3, as DNA: TGTGCCAGCAGCCTTACTTCGAGGACTTCCGAGCAGTACTTC. Translated, it gives CASSLTSRTSEQYF.

The chain uses TRBV19 and TRBJ2-3, with 13 bases fitting TRBD2. V lost 8 bases, J lost 3 bases, and 17 bases stayed unmatched. The CDR3 spans 19 residues. Germline assignment: CDR1 LNHDA and CDR2 SQIVND (reference sequence). The CDR3 region has the DNA TGTGCCAGTTCCTCACCGCCGGGACTAGCGGGAATGGCTACAGATACGCAGTATTTT. It yields the protein CASSSPPGLAGMATDTQYF.

J is TRBJ2-7 and V is TRBV5-1, with D perhaps TRBD2 (5 bases). Germline lookup yields CDR1 SGHRS and CDR2 YFSETQ. V lost 0 bases and J 4 bases, leaving 11 bases between the germline ends. The CDR3 runs 14 residues. The CDR3 DNA reads as TGCGCCAGCAGCTTGGAGTCGGGATCATACGAGCAGTACTTC. It translates to CASSLESGSYEQYF.

V usage is TRBV5-6 and J usage is TRBJ2-1, with D hard to call. The germline gives CDR1 SGHDT, CDR2 YYEEEE. Trimming stripped 1 base from V and 0 bases from J, with 5 bases between. The length of the CDR3 is 14 residues. The CDR3 DNA sequence: TGTGCCAGCAGCTTGCGGAGCTCCTACAATGAGCAGTTCTTC. Translation: CASSLRSSYNEQFF. Drawing the rest from reference TRBV5-6 and TRBJ2-1, the complete variable domain is DAGVTQSPTHLIKTRGQQVTLRCSPKSGHDTVSWYQQALGQGPQFIFQYYEEEERQRGNFPDRFSGHQFPNYSSELNVNALLLGDSALYLCASSLRSSYNEQFFGPGTRLTVL.

This CDR3 reads CASSYSPNTGWETQYF. The CDR3 DNA is TGTGCCAGCAGTTACTCTCCCAATACAGGGTGGGAGACCCAGTACTTC. This chain connects TRBV6-6 to TRBJ2-5; D perhaps matches TRBD1 (6 bases). This CDR3 region has 16 residues. Germline values: CDR1 MNHNY, CDR2 SVGAGI (reference sequence). With 0 bases removed from V and 5 bases from J, the gap between germline ends came to 16 bases.

J is TRBJ2-1 and V is TRBV6-1, with 10 bases lining up with TRBD2. The CDR3 is made up of 15 amino acids. V lost 2 bases to trimming and J lost 10 bases; unmatched junction nucleotides: 8. CDR1 MNHNS and CDR2 SASEGT come from the germline V gene. CDR3 coding DNA: TGTGCCAGCAGTGAACAAAGCGGGAGGGTACGGGAGCAGTTCTTC. The encoded protein is CASSEQSGRVREQFF.